Included here is one TCR beta chain sequence, with context. The sample is drawn from a study of blood T cells in healthy people across ages. Then a second PCR, running roughly 6 to 12 cycles, was carried out with a sample-barcoded 5' primer and a J-beta primer mix. Each sample provided no less than 2.5 million CDR3-containing paired-end reads. TCRdb used MiXCR to reprocess the 5' RACE reads, holding one entry per CDR3 protein. The sample records 550,000 to 650,000 distinct CDR3 sequences, roughly 30% being singletons. CDR3 length: 18 amino acids. Germline V gene data show CDR1 as SGHTA and CDR2 as FQGNSA. V dropped 1 base and J dropped 2 bases, with 18 bases sitting between them.

This sequence originates from a woman aged 80 or over in good health. The sample was blood. The chain is built from TRBV7-2 and TRBJ1-5; weak D call: TRBD1 (6 bases). Here the CDR3 reads CASSLVARGSIGNQPQHF. The CDR3 bases are TGTGCCAGCAGCTTAGTCGCCAGGGGATCCATAGGCAATCAGCCCCAGCATTTT.